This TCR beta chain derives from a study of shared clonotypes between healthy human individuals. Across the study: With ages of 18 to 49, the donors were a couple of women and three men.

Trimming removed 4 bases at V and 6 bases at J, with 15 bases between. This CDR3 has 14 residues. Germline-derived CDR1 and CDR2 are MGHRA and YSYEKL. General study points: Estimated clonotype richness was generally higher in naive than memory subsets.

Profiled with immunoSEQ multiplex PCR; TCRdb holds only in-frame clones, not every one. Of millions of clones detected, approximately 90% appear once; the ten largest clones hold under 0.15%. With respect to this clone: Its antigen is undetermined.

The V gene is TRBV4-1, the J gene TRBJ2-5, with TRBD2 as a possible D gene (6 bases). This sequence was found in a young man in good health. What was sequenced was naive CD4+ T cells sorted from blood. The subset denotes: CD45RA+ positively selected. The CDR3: CASSRVGLGKTQYF. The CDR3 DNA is TGCGCCAGCAGCCGAGTGGGACTCGGTAAGACCCAGTACTTC.